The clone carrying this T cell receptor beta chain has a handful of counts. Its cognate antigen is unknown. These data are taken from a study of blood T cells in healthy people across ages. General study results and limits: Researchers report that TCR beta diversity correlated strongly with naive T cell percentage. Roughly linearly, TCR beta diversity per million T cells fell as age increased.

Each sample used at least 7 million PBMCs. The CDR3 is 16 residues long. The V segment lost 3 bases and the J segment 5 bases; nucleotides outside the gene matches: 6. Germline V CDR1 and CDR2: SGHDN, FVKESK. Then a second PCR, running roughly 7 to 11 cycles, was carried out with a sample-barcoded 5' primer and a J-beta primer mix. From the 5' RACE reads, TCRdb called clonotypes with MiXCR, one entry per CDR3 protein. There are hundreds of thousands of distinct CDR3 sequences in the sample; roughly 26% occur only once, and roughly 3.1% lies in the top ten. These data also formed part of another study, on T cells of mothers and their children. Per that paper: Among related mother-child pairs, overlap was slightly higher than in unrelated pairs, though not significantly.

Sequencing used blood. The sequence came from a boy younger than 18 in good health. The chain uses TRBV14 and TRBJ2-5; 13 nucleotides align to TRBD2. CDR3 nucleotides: TGTGCCAGCAGCCAGGGACTAGCGGGGCCTGTGGAGACCCAGTACTTC. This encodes CASSQGLAGPVETQYF.